These 23 T cell receptor beta chains came from one sample sequenced in a study of PD-L1 blockade in urothelial cancer. The protocol was immunoSEQ multiplex PCR, while the TCRdb copy is restricted to in-frame clones and leaves out a portion. The sample lists around 80,000 clones, roughly 87% seen once, with more than 5.5% in the top ten. Material: PBMCs, obtained around atezolizumab (anti-PD-L1) treatment. The receptors shown here come from a woman in her seventies with urothelial cancer.

The genes are TRBV28 and TRBJ2-2; possible D gene TRBD1, 6 bases. This CDR3 contains 14 residues. V lost 2 bases and J 6 bases, leaving 10 bases between the germline ends. Germline lookup yields CDR1 MDHEN and CDR2 SYDVKM. This chain's CDR3 is CASSLTGWAGELFF. For the CDR3, the DNA is TGTGCCAGCAGTTTAACAGGGTGGGCCGGGGAGCTGTTTTTT.

The chain recombines TRBV28 with TRBJ1-2, with D perhaps TRBD1 (6 bases). Germline CDR1 and CDR2: MDHEN and SYDVKM. The V end was cut by 6 bases, the J end by 4 bases, with 9 bases between. The CDR3 loop spans 12 amino acids. The CDR3 loop reads CASRQGSYGYTF. Written as DNA, the CDR3 is TGTGCCAGCAGGCAGGGGTCCTATGGCTACACCTTC.

This clone was counted once. The rearrangement links TRBV6-6 to TRBJ2-7, with D possibly being TRBD2 (5 bases). Trimming took 6 bases from V and 9 from J, leaving 18 bases between them. CDR3 length equals 13 residues. The germline V gene has CDR1 MNHNY and CDR2 SVGAGI (reference sequence). Written as DNA, the CDR3 is TGTGCCAGCAGCCAACAGAGGGATTCGTGGCAGTACTTC. Amino acids: CASSQQRDSWQYF.

The chain joins TRBV6-1 to TRBJ1-5, with 7 bases lining up with TRBD1. Germline loops: CDR1 MNHNS, CDR2 SASEGT. The ends lost 6 bases at V and 5 bases at J; junction bases unmatched: 7. This CDR3 comprises 14 residues. The CDR3 sequence: CASRNPGTDQPQHF. The DNA of the CDR3 is TGTGCCAGCAGAAACCCTGGGACAGATCAGCCCCAGCATTTT.

V gene TRBV28 combines with J gene TRBJ1-1, with TRBD1 matching 9 bases. The germline gives CDR1 MDHEN, CDR2 SYDVKM. The junction had 7 bases not matched to a gene; V was cut back by 4 bases and J by 10 bases. The CDR3 covers 13 residues. CDR3 in amino acids: CASSSQGAKSAFF. CDR3 coding DNA: TGTGCCAGCAGTTCACAGGGGGCAAAATCAGCTTTCTTT.

The chain links TRBV10-3 to TRBJ1-2; 10 nucleotides align to TRBD1. CDR3 size: 14 residues. CDR1 and CDR2 from the germline V gene are ENHRY and SYGVKD. Trimming cost V 6 bases and J 3 bases; bases outside gene matches: 4. The CDR3 sequence: CAISRTGGDYGYTF. In nucleotides, the CDR3 is TGTGCCATCAGCAGGACAGGGGGAGACTATGGCTACACCTTC.

This chain uses TRBV4-1 with TRBJ2-1; 8 bases agree with TRBD1. V trimming: 0 bases; J trimming: 7 bases; junction bases outside the gene matches: 8. This CDR3 is 16 amino acids long. The germline V gene has CDR1 MGHRA and CDR2 YSYEKL. CDR3 bases: TGCGCCAGCAGCCAAGAGTGGCAGGGGGCCCAAAATGAGCAGTTCTTC. This translates into CASSQEWQGAQNEQFF.

The rearrangement joins TRBV15 to TRBJ1-4; D is possibly TRBD1 (6 bases). The CDR3 consists of 18 residues. V was shortened by 3 bases and J by 9 bases, with 26 bases between the two germline ends. Germline CDR1 reads LNHNV; CDR2 reads YYDKDF (reference sequence). Here the CDR3 DNA reads TGTGCCACCAGCAGGGGCGCTATAGGTTCAGGGGTCGAGAAAAAACTGTTTTTT. This sequence encodes CATSRGAIGSGVEKKLFF. The whole variable domain, filled in from reference TRBV15 and TRBJ1-4, reads DAMVIQNPRYQVTQFGKPVTLSCSQTLNHNVMYWYQQKSSQAPKLLFHYYDKDFNNEADTPDNFQSRRPNTSFCFLDIRSPGLGDTAMYLCATSRGAIGSGVEKKLFFGSGTQLSVL.

This clone was seen once. This chain uses TRBV7-9 with TRBJ1-1; 8 positions match TRBD1. Germline V gene lookup returns CDR1 SEHNR and CDR2 FQNEAQ (reference sequence). The CDR3 consists of 18 residues. V dropped 8 bases and J dropped 2; count of bases not matched to a gene: 19. CDR3: CASGTGTGTDSLNTEAFF. CDR3 bases: TGTGCCAGCGGCACCGGGACAGGCACCGATTCGCTAAACACTGAAGCTTTCTTT. The full variable domain, its missing parts supplied by reference TRBV7-9 and TRBJ1-1, is DTGVSQNPRHKITKRGQNVTFRCDPISEHNRLYWYRQTLGQGPEFLTYFQNEAQLEKSRLLSDRFSAERPKGSFSTLEIQRTEQGDSAMYLCASGTGTGTDSLNTEAFFGQGTRLTVV.

V usage is TRBV14 and J usage is TRBJ1-4, with 7 bases that match TRBD1. J lost 2 bases, V lost 2 bases, and 11 bases had no gene match. CDR1 is SGHDN and CDR2 is FVKESK in the germline V gene. The CDR3 loop spans 18 amino acids. This CDR3 reads CASSQRDRRVGTNEKLFF. CDR3 sequence (DNA): TGTGCCAGCAGCCAACGGGACAGACGGGTCGGCACTAATGAAAAACTGTTTTTT. The whole variable domain, filled in from reference TRBV14 and TRBJ1-4, reads EAGVTQFPSHSVIEKGQTVTLRCDPISGHDNLYWYRRVMGKEIKFLLHFVKESKQDESGMPNNRFLAERTGGTYSTLKVQPAELEDSGVYFCASSQRDRRVGTNEKLFFGSGTQLSVL.

This sequence joins TRBV2 and TRBJ1-1; 9 bases map to TRBD1. The CDR3 contains 12 residues. V shed 6 bases, J shed 14 bases, and the junction held 10 bases outside the gene matches. Germline loops: CDR1 SNHLY, CDR2 FYNNEI. The CDR3 nucleotides are TGTGCCAGCAGCGATCGTCCGGGACAGGGATTCTTT. Protein product: CASSDRPGQGFF. The full variable domain, in which reference TRBV2 and TRBJ1-1 provide the parts outside the CDR3, is EPEVTQTPSHQVTQMGQEVILRCVPISNHLYFYWYRQILGQKVEFLVSFYNNEISEKSEIFDDQFSVERPDGSNFTLKIRSTKLEDSAMYFCASSDRPGQGFFGQGTRLTVV.

The V call is TRBV4-1, the J call TRBJ1-4, with D uncertain. CDR1 and CDR2 (germline): MGHRA, YSYEKL. The V gene lost 0 bases and the J gene lost 0 bases, with 11 bases spanning the gap. This CDR3 has 17 amino acids. CDR3: CASSQETTTATNEKLFF. CDR3 sequence (DNA): TGCGCCAGCAGCCAAGAAACAACTACCGCAACTAATGAAAAACTGTTTTTT.

This clone has just one count. This chain uses TRBV5-1 with TRBJ1-1, with a possible D match to TRBD1 (5 bases). Germline CDR1 SGHRS, CDR2 YFSETQ. The CDR3 contains 16 residues. V dropped 0 bases and J dropped 1 base, with 13 bases sitting between them. CDR3 residues: CASSLGRSGWNTEAFF. CDR3 sequence (DNA): TGCGCCAGCAGCTTGGGTCGATCAGGGTGGAACACTGAAGCTTTCTTT.

Here the CDR3 reads CASSLGPAGGLRNEQFF. DNA of the CDR3: TGCGCCAGCAGCTTGGGGCCAGCGGGAGGACTTAGGAATGAGCAGTTCTTC. The rearrangement uses TRBV5-1 and TRBJ2-1; 9 bases map to TRBD2. J lost 7 bases, V lost 0 bases, and 11 bases had no gene match. Germline CDR1 reads SGHRS; CDR2 reads YFSETQ. The CDR3 has 17 residues.

The genes are TRBV6-1 and TRBJ1-2, with TRBD1 matching 7 bases. Trimming took 5 bases from V and 6 from J; bases not matched to a gene: 6. CDR1 MNHNS and CDR2 SASEGT come from the germline V gene. CDR3 length equals 13 residues. CDR3 nucleotide sequence: TGTGCCAGCAGTTCCGGGACAGCAGATGGCTACACCTTC. Amino acids: CASSSGTADGYTF.

The chain is built from TRBV25-1 and TRBJ1-6; no reliable D call. Germline CDR1 reads MGHDK; CDR2 reads SYGVNS. V was pared by 3 bases and J by 14 bases, with 14 bases between. The CDR3 is made up of 13 amino acids. CDR3 in amino acids: CASSESPGISLHF. The CDR3 nucleotides read TGTGCCAGCAGTGAGTCCCCAGGCATTTCCCTCCACTTT.

In its sample, this clone was seen once. The chain uses TRBV5-6 and TRBJ2-7, with D perhaps TRBD2 (5 bases). V was trimmed by 2 bases and J by 0 bases, leaving 15 bases between them. The germline gives CDR1 SGHDT, CDR2 YYEEEE. This CDR3 is 16 amino acids long. The CDR3 loop is CASSLGVGSDSYEQYF. In DNA, the CDR3 is TGTGCCAGCAGCTTAGGAGTTGGGAGCGACTCCTACGAGCAGTACTTC. Supplemented by reference TRBV5-6 and TRBJ2-7, the full variable domain reads DAGVTQSPTHLIKTRGQQVTLRCSPKSGHDTVSWYQQALGQGPQFIFQYYEEEERQRGNFPDRFSGHQFPNYSSELNVNALLLGDSALYLCASSLGVGSDSYEQYFGPGTRLTVT.

V usage is TRBV10-1 and J usage is TRBJ2-1; 12 bases are a match to TRBD2. The length of the CDR3 is 15 residues. In germline, CDR1 is WNHNN, CDR2 SYGVQD (reference sequence). J lost 6 bases, V lost 4 bases, and 4 bases had no gene match. The CDR3 bases are TGCGCCAGCAGTGCTGGACTAGCGGGATTCAATGAGCAGTTCTTC. Translated, it gives CASSAGLAGFNEQFF.

J is TRBJ1-5 and V is TRBV5-1; a possible D gene is TRBD1 (5 bases). V lost 4 bases, J lost 0 bases, and 11 bases lay in between. The CDR3 covers 15 residues. Germline values: CDR1 SGHRS, CDR2 YFSETQ. The CDR3 sequence: CASSPDNPSNQPQHF. Here the CDR3 DNA reads TGCGCCAGCAGCCCGGACAACCCTAGCAATCAGCCCCAGCATTTT.

The genes are TRBV29-1 and TRBJ2-3; D call uncertain. The length of the CDR3 is 14 residues. Per germline, CDR1 SQVTM and CDR2 ANQGSEA. Trimming removed 3 bases from V and 0 bases from J, with 10 bases in between. CDR3 in amino acids: CSVDNQESTDTQYF. The CDR3 DNA sequence: TGCAGCGTTGATAATCAGGAAAGCACAGATACGCAGTATTTT.

The CDR3 sequence: CASSKVSNPTDTQYF. The CDR3 DNA reads as TGCGCCAGCAGCAAGGTTAGCAACCCCACAGATACGCAGTATTTT. V gene TRBV5-1 combines with J gene TRBJ2-3, with no clear D. Trimming cost V 4 bases and J 2 bases, with 14 bases left between them. CDR3 size: 15 residues. Germline CDR1 SGHRS, CDR2 YFSETQ.

This chain uses TRBV28 with TRBJ1-2, with a tentative D call TRBD1 (6 bases). The V end was cut by 1 base, the J end by 7 bases, with 16 bases between. This CDR3 spans 15 amino acids. CDR1 is MDHEN and CDR2 is SYDVKM in the germline V gene. CDR3 in DNA: TGTGCCAGCAGTTTATTTATCAGGGGTCCAAGTGGCTACACCTTC. It translates to CASSLFIRGPSGYTF.

V usage is TRBV7-9 and J usage is TRBJ2-5, with D possibly TRBD2 on 6 matching bases. Deletions cut 1 base from V and 3 bases from J, with 15 bases between. Per the germline V gene, CDR1 is SEHNR and CDR2 is FQNEAQ (reference sequence). The CDR3 sequence is 16 residues long. CDR3 residues: CASSLDLGSEKETQYF. In DNA, the CDR3 is TGTGCCAGCAGCTTAGATCTCGGGAGTGAAAAAGAGACCCAGTACTTC.